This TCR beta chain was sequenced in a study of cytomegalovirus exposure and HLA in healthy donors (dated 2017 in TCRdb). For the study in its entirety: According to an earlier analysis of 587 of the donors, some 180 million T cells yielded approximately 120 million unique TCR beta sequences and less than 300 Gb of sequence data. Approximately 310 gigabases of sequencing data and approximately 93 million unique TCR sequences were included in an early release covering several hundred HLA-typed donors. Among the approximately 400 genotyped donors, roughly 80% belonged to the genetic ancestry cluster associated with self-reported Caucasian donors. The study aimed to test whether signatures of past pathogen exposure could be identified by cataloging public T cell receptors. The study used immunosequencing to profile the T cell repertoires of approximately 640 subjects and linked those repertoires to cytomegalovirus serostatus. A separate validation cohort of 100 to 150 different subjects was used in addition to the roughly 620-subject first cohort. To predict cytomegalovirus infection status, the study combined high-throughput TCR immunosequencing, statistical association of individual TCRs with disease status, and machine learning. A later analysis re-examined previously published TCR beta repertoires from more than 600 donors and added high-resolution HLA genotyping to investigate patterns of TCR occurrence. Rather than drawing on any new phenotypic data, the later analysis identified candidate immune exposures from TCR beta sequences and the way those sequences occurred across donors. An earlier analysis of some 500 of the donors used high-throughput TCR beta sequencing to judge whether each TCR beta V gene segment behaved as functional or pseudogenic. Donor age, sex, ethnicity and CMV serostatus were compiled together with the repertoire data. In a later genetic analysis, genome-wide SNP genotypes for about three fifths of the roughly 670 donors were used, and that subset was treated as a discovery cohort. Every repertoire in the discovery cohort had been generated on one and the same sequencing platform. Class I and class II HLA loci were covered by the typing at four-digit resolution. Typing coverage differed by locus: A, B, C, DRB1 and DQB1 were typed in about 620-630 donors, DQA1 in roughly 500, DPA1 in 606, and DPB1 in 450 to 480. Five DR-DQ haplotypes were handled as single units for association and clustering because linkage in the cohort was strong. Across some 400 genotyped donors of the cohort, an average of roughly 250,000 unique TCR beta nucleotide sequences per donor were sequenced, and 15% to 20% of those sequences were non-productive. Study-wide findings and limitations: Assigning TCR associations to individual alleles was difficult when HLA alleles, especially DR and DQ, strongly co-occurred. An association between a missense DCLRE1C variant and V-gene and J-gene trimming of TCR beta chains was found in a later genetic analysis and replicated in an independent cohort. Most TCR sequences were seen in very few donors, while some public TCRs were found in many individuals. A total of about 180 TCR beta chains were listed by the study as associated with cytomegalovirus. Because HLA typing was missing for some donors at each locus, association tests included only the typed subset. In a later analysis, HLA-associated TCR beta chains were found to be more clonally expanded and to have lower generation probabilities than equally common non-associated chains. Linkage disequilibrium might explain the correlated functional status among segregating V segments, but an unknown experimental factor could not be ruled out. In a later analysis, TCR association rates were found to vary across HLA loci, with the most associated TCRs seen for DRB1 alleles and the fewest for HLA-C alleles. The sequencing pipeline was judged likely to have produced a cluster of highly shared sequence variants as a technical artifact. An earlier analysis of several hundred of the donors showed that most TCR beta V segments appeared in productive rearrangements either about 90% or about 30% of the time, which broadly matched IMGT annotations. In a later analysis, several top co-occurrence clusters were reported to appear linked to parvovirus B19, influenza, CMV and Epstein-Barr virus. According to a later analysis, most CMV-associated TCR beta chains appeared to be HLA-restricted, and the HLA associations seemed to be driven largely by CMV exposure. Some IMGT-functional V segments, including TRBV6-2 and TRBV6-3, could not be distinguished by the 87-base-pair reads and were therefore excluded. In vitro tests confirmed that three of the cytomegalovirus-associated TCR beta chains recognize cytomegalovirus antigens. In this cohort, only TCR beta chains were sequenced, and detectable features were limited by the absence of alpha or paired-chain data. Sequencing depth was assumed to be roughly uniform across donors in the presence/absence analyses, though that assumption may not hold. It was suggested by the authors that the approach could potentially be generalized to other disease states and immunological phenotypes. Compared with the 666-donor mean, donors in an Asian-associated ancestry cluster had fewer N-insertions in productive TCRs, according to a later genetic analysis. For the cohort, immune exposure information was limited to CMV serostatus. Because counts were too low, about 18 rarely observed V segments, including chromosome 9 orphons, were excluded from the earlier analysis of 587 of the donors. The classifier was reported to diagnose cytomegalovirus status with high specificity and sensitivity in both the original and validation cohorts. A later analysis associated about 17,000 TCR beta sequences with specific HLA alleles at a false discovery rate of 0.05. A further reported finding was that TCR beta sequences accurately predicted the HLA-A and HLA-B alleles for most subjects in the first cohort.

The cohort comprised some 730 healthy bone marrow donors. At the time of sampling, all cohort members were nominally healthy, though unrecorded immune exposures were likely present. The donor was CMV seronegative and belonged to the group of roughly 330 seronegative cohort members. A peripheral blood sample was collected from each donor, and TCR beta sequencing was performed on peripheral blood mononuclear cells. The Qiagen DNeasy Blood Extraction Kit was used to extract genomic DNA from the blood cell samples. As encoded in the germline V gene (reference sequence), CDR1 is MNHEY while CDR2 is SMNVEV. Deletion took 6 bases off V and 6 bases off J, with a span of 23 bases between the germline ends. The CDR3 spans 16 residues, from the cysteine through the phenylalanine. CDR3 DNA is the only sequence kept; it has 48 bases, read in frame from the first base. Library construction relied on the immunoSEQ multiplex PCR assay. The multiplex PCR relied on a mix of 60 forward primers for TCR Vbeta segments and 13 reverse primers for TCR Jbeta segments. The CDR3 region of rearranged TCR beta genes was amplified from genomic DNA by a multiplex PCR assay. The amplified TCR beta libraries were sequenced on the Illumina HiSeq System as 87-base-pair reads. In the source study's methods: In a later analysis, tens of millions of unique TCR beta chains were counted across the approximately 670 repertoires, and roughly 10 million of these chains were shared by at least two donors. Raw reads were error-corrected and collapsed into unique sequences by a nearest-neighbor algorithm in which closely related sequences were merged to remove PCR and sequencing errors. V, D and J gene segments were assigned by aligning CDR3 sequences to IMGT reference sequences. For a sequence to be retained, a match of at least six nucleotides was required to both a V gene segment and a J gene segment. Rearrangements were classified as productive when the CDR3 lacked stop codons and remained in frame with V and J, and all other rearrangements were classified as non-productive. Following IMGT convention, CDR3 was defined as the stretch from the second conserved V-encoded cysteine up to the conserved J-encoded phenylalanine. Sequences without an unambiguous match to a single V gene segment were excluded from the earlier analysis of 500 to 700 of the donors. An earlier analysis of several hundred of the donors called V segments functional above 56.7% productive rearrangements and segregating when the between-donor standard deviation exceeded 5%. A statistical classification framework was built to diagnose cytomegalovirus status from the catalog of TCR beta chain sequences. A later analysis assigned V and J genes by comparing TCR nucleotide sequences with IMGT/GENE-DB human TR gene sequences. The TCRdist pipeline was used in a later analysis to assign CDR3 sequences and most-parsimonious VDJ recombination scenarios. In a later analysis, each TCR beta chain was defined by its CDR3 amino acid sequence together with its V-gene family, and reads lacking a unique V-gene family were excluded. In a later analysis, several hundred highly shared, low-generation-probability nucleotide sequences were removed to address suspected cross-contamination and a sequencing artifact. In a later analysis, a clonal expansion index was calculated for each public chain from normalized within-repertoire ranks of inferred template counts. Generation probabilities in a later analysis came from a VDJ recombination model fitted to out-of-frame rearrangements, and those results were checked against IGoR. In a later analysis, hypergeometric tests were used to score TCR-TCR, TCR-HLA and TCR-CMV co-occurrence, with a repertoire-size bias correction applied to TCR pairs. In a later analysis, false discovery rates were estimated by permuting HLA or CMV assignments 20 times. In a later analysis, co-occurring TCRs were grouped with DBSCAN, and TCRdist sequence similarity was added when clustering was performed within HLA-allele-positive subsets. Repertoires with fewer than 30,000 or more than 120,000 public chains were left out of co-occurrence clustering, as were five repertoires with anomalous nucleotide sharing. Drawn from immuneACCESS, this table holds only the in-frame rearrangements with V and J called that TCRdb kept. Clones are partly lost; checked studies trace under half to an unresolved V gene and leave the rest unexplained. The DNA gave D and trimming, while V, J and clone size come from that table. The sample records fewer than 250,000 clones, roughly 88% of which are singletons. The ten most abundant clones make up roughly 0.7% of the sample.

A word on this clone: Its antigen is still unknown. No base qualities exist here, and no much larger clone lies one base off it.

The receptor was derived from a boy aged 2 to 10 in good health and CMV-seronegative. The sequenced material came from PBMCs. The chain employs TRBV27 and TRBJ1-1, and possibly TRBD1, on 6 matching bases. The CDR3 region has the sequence CASSSHWGDRSSEAFF. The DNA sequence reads TGTGCCAGCAGCTCCCATTGGGGAGACAGGTCTTCTGAAGCTTTCTTT.